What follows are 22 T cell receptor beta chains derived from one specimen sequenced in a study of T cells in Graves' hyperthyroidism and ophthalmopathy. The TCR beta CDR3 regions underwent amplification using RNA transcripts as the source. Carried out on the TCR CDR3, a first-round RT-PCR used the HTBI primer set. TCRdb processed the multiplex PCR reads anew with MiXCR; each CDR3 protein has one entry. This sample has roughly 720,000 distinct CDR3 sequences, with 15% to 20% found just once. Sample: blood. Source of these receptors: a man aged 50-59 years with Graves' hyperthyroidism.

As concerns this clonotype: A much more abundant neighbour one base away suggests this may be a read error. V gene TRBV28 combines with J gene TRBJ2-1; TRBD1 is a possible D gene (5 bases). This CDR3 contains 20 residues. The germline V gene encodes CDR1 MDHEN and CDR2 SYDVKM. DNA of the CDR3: TGTGCCAGCAGTCGCTCCTTGAGTCGTTTAATTATTTCATCGGACAATGAGCAGTCCTTC. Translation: CASSRSLSRLIISSDNEQSF.

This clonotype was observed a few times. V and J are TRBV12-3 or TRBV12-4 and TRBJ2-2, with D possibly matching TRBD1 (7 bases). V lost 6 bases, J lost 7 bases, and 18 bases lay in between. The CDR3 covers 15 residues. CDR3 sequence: CASRAPPGGIGELFF. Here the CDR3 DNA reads TGTGCCAGCAGAGCCCCGCCAGGGGGGATCGGGGAGCTGTTTTTT.

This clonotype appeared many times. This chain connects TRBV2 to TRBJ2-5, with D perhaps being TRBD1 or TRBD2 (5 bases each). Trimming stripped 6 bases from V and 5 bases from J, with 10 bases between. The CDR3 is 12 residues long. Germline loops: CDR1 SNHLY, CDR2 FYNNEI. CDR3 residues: CASSRDVETQYF. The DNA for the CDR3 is TGTGCCAGCAGCCGGGACGTTGAGACCCAGTACTTC.

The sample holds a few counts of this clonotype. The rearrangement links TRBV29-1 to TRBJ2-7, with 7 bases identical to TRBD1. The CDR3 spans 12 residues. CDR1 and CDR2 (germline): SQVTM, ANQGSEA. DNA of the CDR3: TGCAGTTTTAGGGACAGCTCCTACGAGCAGTACTTC. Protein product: CSFRDSSYEQYF.

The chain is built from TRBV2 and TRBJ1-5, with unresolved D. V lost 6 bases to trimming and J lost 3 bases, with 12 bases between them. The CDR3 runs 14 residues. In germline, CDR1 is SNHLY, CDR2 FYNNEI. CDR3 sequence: CASSAREYNQPQHF. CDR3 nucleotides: TGTGCCAGCAGCGCTCGAGAGTACAATCAGCCCCAGCATTTT.

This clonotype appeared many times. CDR3 bases: TGTGCCACCAGTGCCGCCGGGACAGGGACCTCCTACAATGAGCAGTTCTTC. Protein sequence: CATSAAGTGTSYNEQFF. V gene TRBV24-1 combines with J gene TRBJ2-1; the match to TRBD1 covers 9 bases. J lost 0 bases, V lost 5 bases, and 7 bases had no gene match. Germline lookup yields CDR1 KGHDR and CDR2 SFDVKD. The CDR3 is 17 residues long.

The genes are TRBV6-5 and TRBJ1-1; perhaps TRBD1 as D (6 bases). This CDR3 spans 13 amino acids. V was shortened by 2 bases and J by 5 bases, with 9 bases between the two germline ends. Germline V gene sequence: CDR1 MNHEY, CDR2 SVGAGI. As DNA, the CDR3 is TGTGCCAGCAGTTACAAGGGGGATACTGAAGCTTTCTTT. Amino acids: CASSYKGDTEAFF.

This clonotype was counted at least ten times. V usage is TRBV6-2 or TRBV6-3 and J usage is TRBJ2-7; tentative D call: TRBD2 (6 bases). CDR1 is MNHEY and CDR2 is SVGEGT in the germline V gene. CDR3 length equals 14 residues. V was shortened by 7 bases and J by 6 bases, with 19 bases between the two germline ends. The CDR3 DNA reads TGTGCCAGCAATAACCGGCTAGCGCCGACCGAGCAGTACTTC. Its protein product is CASNNRLAPTEQYF.

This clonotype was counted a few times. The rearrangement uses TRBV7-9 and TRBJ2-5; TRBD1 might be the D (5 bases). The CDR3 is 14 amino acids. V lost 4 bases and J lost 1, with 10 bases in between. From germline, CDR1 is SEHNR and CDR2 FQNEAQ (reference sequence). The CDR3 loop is CASSSTVSQETQYF. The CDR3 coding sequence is TGTGCCAGCAGCTCGACAGTCTCCCAAGAGACCCAGTACTTC.

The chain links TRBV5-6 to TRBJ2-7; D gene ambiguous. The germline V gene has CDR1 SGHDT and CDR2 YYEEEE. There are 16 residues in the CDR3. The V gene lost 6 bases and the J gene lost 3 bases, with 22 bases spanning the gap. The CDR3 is CASNSRKAPSYYEQYF. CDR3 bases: TGTGCCAGCAATTCTAGAAAGGCCCCCTCCTACTACGAGCAGTACTTC.

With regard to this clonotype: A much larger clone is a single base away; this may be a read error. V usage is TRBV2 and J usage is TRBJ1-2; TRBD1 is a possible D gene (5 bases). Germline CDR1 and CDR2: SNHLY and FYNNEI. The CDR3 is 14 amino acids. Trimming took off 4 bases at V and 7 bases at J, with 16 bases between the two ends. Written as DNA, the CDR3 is TGTGCCAGCAGTGCAACCAGGGTAGTGCGTGGCTACACCTTC. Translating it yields CASSATRVVRGYTF.

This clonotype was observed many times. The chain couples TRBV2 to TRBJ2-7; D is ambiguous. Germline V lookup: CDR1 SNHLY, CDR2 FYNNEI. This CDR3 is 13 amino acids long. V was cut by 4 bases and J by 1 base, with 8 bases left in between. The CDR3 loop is CASSARSSYEQYF. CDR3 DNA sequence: TGTGCCAGCAGTGCCAGGAGTTCCTACGAGCAGTACTTC.

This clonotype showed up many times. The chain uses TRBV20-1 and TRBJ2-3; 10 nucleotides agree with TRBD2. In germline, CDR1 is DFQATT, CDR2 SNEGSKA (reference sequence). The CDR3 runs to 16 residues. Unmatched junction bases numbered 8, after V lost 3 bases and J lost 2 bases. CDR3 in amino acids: CSARSALAGATDTQYF. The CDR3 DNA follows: TGCAGTGCTAGGTCGGCCCTAGCGGGAGCCACAGATACGCAGTATTTT.

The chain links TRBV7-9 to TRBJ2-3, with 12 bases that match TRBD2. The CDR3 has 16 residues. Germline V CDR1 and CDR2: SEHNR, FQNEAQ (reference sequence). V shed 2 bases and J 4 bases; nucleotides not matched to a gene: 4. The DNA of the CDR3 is TGTGCCAGCAGCTTAATACTAGCGGGAGGTGCAGATACGCAGTATTTT. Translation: CASSLILAGGADTQYF. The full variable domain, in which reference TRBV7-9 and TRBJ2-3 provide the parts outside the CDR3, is DTGVSQNPRHKITKRGQNVTFRCDPISEHNRLYWYRQTLGQGPEFLTYFQNEAQLEKSRLLSDRFSAERPKGSFSTLEIQRTEQGDSAMYLCASSLILAGGADTQYFGPGTRLTVL.

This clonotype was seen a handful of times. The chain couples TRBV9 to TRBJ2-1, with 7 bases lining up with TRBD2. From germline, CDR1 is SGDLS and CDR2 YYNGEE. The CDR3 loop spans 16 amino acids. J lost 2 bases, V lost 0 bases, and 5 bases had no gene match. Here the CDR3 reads CASSVVWGGPYNEQFF. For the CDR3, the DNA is TGTGCCAGCAGCGTAGTCTGGGGAGGGCCCTACAATGAGCAGTTCTTC.

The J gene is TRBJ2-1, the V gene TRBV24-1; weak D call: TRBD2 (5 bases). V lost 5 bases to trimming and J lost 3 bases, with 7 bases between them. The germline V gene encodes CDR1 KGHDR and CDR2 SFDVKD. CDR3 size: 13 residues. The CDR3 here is CATSVGDYNEQFF. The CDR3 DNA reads TGTGCCACCAGTGTCGGGGACTACAATGAGCAGTTCTTC.

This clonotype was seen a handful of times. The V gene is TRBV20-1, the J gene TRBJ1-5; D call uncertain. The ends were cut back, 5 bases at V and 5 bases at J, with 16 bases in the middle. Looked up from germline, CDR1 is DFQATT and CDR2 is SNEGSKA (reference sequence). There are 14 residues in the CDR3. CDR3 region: CSAQGLREYQPQHF. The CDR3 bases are TGCAGTGCTCAAGGGTTGAGGGAGTATCAGCCCCAGCATTTT.

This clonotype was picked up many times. The CDR3 here is CASSLLGGNAFGAGELFF. The CDR3 nucleotides are TGTGCCAGCAGCTTATTGGGCGGGAACGCCTTTGGGGCCGGGGAGCTGTTTTTT. The J gene is TRBJ2-2, the V gene TRBV7-2, with TRBD2 as a possible D gene (6 bases). This CDR3 region has 18 residues. V lost 2 bases, J lost 6 bases, and 22 bases lay in between. Germline CDR1 SGHTA, CDR2 FQGNSA.

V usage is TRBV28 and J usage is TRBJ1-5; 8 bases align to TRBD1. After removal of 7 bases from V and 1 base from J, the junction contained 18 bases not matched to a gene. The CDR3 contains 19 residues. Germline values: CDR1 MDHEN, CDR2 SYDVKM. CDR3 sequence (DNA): TGTGCCAGCAATCCTAAGGGCAGGGGGCCTACCTGGAGCAATCAGCCCCAGCATTTT. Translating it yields CASNPKGRGPTWSNQPQHF.

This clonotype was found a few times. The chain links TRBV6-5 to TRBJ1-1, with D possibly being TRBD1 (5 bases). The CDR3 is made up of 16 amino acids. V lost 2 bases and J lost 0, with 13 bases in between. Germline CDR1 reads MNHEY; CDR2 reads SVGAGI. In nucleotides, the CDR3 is TGTGCCAGCAGTTACGAGGGGACTGCACTGAACACTGAAGCTTTCTTT. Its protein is CASSYEGTALNTEAFF.

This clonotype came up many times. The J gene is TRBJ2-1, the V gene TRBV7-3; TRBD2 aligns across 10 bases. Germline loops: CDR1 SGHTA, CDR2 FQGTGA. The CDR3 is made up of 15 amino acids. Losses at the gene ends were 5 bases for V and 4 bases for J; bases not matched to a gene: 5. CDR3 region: CASSLAGDRYNEQFF. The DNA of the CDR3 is TGTGCCAGCAGCCTAGCGGGAGATCGTTACAATGAGCAGTTCTTC.

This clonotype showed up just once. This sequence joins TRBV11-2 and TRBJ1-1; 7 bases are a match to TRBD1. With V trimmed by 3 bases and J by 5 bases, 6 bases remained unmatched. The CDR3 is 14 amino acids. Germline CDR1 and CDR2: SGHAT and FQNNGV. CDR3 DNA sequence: TGTGCCAGCAGCTTCGTTAGACAGGGAACTGAAGCTTTCTTT. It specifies CASSFVRQGTEAFF.